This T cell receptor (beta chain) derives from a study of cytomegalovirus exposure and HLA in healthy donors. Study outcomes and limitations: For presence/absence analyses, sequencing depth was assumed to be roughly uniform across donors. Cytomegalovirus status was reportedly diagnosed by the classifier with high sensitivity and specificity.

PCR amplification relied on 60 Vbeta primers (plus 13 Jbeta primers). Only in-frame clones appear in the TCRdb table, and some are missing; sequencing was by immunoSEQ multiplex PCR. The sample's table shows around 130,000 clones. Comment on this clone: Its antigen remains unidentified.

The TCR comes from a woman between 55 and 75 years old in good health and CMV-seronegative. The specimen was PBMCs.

The CDR3 nucleotides read TGTGCCAGCAGTGAAGCGATAAGGGGACAGGGGAAACTGTTTTTT. It translates to CASSEAIRGQGKLFF. The chain links TRBV6-1 to TRBJ1-4; 10 positions agree with TRBD1. This CDR3 spans 15 amino acids. Losses at the gene ends were 0 bases for V and 11 bases for J; bases not matched to a gene: 6. The germline V gene has CDR1 MNHNS and CDR2 SASEGT.